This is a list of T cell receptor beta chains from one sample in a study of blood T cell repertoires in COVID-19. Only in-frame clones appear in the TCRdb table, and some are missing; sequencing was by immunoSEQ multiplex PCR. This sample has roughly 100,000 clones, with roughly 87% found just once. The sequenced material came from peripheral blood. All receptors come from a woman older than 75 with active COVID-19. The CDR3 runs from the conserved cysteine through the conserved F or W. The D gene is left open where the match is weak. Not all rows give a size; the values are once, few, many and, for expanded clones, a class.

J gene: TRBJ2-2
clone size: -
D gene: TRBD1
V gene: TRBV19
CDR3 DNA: TGTGCCAGTACCCACCTGGGACAGAAAACCGGGGAGCTGTTTTTT
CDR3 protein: CASTHLGQKTGELFF

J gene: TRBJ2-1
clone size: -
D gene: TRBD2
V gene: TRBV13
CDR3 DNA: TGTGCCAGCAGCCCTCCCCGGACTAGCGGGACCTACAATGAGCAGTTCTTC
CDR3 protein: CASSPPRTSGTYNEQFF

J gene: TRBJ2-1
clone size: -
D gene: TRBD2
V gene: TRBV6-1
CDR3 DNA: TGTGCCAGCAGTGACGGGACTAGGGGTGGTAATGAGCAGTTCTTC
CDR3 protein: CASSDGTRGGNEQFF

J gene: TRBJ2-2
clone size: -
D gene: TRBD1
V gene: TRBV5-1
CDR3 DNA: TGCGCCAGCAGCCCGGGGACAGGGTCAGCGAACACCGGGGAGCTGTTTTTT
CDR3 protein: CASSPGTGSANTGELFF

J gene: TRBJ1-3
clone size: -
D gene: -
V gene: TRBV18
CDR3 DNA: TGTGCCAGCTCACCAAACAGTTTAAGCTCTGGAAACACCATATATTTT
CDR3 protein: CASSPNSLSSGNTIYF

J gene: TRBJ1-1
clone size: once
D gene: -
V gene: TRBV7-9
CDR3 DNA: TGTGCCAGCAGCTTAATGGAGGTAGGAGAAGCTTTCTTT
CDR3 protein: CASSLMEVGEAFF

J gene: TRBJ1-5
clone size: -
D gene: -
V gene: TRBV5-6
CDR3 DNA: TGTGCCAGCAGCGGCAGGGGCGGACGGAGCAATCAGCCCCAGCATTTT
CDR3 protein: CASSGRGGRSNQPQHF

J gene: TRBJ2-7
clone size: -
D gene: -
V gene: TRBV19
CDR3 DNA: TGTGCCAGTAGTATTCAAGGGGGTTTGGGCTACGAGCAGTACTTC
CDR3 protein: CASSIQGGLGYEQYF

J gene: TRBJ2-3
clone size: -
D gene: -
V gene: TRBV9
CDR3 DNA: TGTGCCAGCAGCGCCGGGATATTCACAGATACGCAGTATTTT
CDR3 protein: CASSAGIFTDTQYF

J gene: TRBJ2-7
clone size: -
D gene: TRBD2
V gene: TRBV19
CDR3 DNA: TGTGCCAGTAGCCTGACTAGCGCCTACGAGCAGTACTTC
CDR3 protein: CASSLTSAYEQYF

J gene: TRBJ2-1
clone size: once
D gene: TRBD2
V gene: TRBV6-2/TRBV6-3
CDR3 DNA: TGTGCCAGCAGTTTAAGACTAGCTTCCTACAATGAGCAGTTCTTC
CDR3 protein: CASSLRLASYNEQFF

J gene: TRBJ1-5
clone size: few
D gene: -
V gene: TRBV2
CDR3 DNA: TGTGCCAGCAGTGAACCGTCCAGGGGATACAATCAGCCCCAGCATTTT
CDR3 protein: CASSEPSRGYNQPQHF

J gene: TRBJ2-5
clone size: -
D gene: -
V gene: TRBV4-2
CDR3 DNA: TGTGCCAGCAGCCAAGAGTACTATGAGGAGACCCAGTACTTC
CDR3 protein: CASSQEYYEETQYF

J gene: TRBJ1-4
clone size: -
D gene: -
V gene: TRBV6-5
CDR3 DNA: TGTGCCAGCAGGAGGGTAGCTAATGAAAAACTGTTTTTT
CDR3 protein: CASRRVANEKLFF

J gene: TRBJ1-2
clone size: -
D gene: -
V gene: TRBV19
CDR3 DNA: TGTGCCAGTAGGAAGTCAGGGGTGGCCTATGGCTACACCTTC
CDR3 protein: CASRKSGVAYGYTF

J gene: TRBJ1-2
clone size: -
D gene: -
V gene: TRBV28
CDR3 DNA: TGTGCCAGCAGCCGCTTCTACGGGCGGGGGACTAACTATGGCTACACCTTC
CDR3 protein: CASSRFYGRGTNYGYTF

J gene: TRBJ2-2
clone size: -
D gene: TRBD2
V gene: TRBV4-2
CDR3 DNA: TGTGCCAGCAGCCAACTGACTAGCGGGATGGCCACCGGGGAGCTGTTTTTT
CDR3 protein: CASSQLTSGMATGELFF

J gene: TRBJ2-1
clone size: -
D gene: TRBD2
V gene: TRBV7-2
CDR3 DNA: TGTGCCAGCAGCTTAACTAGCGGGAGTAACTACAATGAGCAGTTCTTC
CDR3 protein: CASSLTSGSNYNEQFF

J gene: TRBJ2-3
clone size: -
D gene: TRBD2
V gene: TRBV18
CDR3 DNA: TGTGCCAGCTCACCGTCTAGCGGGAGCACAGATACGCAGTATTTT
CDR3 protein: CASSPSSGSTDTQYF

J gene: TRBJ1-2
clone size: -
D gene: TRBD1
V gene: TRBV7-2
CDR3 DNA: TGTGCCAGCAGCAGGGACAGGGGTGGCTACACCTTC
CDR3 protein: CASSRDRGGYTF

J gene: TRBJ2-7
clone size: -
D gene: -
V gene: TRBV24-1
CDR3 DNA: TGTGCCACCAGGGAGAACCACGAGCAGTACTTC
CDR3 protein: CATRENHEQYF

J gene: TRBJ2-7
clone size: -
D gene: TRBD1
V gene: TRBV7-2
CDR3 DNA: TGTGCCAGCAGTCGAGACAGGGGGCCCGACGAGCAGTACTTC
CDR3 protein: CASSRDRGPDEQYF

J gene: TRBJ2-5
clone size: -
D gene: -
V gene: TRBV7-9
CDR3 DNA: TGTGCCAGCAGCTTAGCGGGGGGGCAGGGGCGGCAAGAGACCCAGTACTTC
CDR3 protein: CASSLAGGQGRQETQYF

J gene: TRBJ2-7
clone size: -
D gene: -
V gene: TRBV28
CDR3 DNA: TGTGCCAGCAGTCTCCGACTCTACGAGCAGTACTTC
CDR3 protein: CASSLRLYEQYF

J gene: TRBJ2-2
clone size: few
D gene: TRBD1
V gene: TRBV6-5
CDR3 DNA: TGTGCCAGCAGTTACGGGACAGACACCGGGGAGCTGTTTTTT
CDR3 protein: CASSYGTDTGELFF

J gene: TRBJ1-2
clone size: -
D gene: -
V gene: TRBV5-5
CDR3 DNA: TGTGCCAGCAGATCCGCGACCGCAGGGGTCTATGGCTACACCTTC
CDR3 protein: CASRSATAGVYGYTF

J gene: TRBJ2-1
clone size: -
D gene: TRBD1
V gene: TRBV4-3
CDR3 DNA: TGCGCCAGCAGCCTTGGACAGGGGGAACTAAATGAGCAGTTCTTC
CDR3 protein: CASSLGQGELNEQFF

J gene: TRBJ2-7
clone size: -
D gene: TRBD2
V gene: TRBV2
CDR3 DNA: TGTGCCAGCAGTGCTCTAGCGGGAGCTCGGGAGCAGTACTTC
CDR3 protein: CASSALAGAREQYF

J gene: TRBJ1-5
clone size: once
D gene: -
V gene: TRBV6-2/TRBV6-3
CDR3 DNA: TGTGCCAGCAGTTATTACCTGCGGGGTAATCAGCCCCAGCATTTT
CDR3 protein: CASSYYLRGNQPQHF

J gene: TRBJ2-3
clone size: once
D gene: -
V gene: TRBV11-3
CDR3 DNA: TGTGCCAGCAGCCCCGGGCATGGGAGAAATACGCAGTATTTT
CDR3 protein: CASSPGHGRNTQYF

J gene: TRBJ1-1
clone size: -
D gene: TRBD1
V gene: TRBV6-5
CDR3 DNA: TGTGCCAGCAGTTCACCGACAGGGAGGACTGAAGCTTTCTTT
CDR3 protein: CASSSPTGRTEAFF

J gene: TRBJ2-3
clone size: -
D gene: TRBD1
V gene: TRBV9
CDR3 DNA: TGTGCCAGCGGTCCCATCGTAGGGGGCGCAGATACGCAGTATTTT
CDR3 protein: CASGPIVGGADTQYF

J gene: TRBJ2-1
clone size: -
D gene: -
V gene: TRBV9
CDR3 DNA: TGTGCCAGCAGCGTAGGGGCCGCCCGGAACAATGAGCAGTTCTTC
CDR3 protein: CASSVGAARNNEQFF

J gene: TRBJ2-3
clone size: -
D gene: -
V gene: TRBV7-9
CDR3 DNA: TGTGCCGGGGGACTGAGCACAGATACGCAGTATTTT
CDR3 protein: CAGGLSTDTQYF

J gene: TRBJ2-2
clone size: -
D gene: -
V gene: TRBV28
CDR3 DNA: TGTGCCAGCAGTTTTGGGAGACTTTTCACCGGGGAGCTGTTTTTT
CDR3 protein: CASSFGRLFTGELFF

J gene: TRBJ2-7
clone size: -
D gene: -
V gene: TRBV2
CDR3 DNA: TGTGCCAGCAGATTCAGGGCTAGCTCCTACGAGCAGTACTTC
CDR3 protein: CASRFRASSYEQYF

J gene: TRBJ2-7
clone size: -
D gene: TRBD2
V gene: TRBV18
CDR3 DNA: TGTGCCAGCTCACCCGGACTAGCGGAGAGCTCCTACGAGCAGTACTTC
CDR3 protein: CASSPGLAESSYEQYF

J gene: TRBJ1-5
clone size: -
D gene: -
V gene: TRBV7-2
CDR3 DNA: TGTGCCAGCAGCCCTAGGGGGTCAGGTGAAAATCAGCCCCAGCATTTT
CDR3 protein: CASSPRGSGENQPQHF

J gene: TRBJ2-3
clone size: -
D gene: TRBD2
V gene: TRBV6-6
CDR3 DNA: TGTGCCAGCGCGACTAGCGGGGGGAAAGATACGCAGTATTTT
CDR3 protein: CASATSGGKDTQYF

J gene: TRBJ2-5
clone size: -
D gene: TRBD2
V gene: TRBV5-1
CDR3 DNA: TGCGCCAGCAGCTGGACTAGCGTTCAAGAGACCCAGTACTTC
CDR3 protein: CASSWTSVQETQYF

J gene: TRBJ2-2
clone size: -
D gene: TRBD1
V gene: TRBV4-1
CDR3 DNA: TGCGCCAGCAGCCTCTCAACCGGGACAGAAACCGGGGAGCTGTTTTTT
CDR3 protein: CASSLSTGTETGELFF

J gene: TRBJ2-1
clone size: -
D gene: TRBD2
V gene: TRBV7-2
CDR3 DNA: TGTGCCAGCAGCTTAAGGGCTAGCGGGAGGGGGGATGGTGAGCAGTTCTTC
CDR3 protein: CASSLRASGRGDGEQFF

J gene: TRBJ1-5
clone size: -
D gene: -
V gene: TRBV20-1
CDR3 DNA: TGCAGTGCTAGTGAACAGGGAGAGCCCCAGCATTTT
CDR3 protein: CSASEQGEPQHF

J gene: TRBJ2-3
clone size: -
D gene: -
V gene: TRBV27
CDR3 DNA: TGTGCCAGCAGAGAAGCGGGTGCGGGGACAGATACGCAGTATTTT
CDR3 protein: CASREAGAGTDTQYF

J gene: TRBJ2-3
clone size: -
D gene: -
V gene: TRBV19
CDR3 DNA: TGTGCCAGTAGTATAATGGCCAGGGATAGCACAGATACGCAGTATTTT
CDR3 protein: CASSIMARDSTDTQYF

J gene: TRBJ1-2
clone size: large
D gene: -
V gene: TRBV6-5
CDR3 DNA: TGTGCCAGCAGTTCGGGAGGCGATGGCTACACCTTC
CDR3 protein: CASSSGGDGYTF

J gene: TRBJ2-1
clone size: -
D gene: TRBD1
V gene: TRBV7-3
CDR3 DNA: TGTGCCAGCAGCTTAATTGTGACAGGGAATCATGAGCAGTTCTTC
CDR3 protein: CASSLIVTGNHEQFF

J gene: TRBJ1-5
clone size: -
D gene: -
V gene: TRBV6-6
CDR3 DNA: TGTGCCAGCTTTTGGGGGCTCGGCAATCAGCCCCAGCATTTT
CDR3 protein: CASFWGLGNQPQHF